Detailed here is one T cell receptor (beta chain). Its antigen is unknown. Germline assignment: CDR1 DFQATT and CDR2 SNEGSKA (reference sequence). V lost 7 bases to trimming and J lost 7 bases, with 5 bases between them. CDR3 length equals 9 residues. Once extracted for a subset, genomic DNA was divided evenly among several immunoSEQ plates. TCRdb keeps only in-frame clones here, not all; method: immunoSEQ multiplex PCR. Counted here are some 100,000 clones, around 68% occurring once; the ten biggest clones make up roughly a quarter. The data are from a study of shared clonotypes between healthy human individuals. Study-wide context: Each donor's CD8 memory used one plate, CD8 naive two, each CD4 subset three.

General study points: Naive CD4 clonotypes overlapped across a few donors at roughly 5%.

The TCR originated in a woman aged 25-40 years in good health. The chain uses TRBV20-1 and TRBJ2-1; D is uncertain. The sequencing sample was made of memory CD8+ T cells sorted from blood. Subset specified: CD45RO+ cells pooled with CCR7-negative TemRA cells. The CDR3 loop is CSVGNEQFF. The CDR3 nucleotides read TGCAGTGTCGGAAATGAGCAGTTCTTC.